Below, 27 T cell receptor beta chains from the same sample are listed, as sequenced in a study of breast tumors, draining lymph nodes, adjacent tissues. Axillary draining lymph nodes of breast cancer patients supplied the node samples. TCRdb analysed the multiplex PCR reads with MiXCR anew, one entry per CDR3 protein. The sample consists of fewer than 150,000 distinct CDR3 sequences, around 21% of them appearing once. Sample: axillary lymph node tissue. The receptors were sampled from a female donor with breast cancer. Some clones in this sample may be carry-over from other donors' samples.

This clonotype has ten or more counts. The rearrangement links TRBV9 to TRBJ2-7; D is unclear. Germline loops: CDR1 SGDLS, CDR2 YYNGEE. The ends were cut back, 2 bases at V and 6 bases at J, with 9 bases in the middle. The CDR3 sequence is 12 residues long. CDR3 nucleotides: TGTGCCAGCAGCGTCCAGGTTGGCGAGCAGTACTTC. Its translation: CASSVQVGEQYF.

Points on this clonotype: A much larger clone sits a single nucleotide away, making a read error possible. The CDR3 region is CASNSLLATDTQYF. As DNA, the CDR3 is TGTGCCAGCAACTCCCTTCTAGCGACAGATACGCAGTATTTT. This chain uses TRBV28 with TRBJ2-3, with D possibly matching TRBD2 (6 bases). Germline V gene data show CDR1 as MDHEN and CDR2 as SYDVKM. This CDR3 comprises 14 residues. Trimming pared 7 bases from V and 3 bases from J, leaving 14 bases between.

The count of this clonotype is one. Possible read error: a much larger clone is one base away. This rearrangement joins TRBV18 to TRBJ2-7; D may be TRBD2 (5 bases). V was pared by 3 bases and J by 0 bases, with 6 bases between. Germline V gene data show CDR1 as KGHSH and CDR2 as LQKENI. The CDR3 covers 13 residues. The CDR3 DNA follows: TGTGCCAGCTCACCTCGGGACTCCTACGAGCAGTACTTC. This encodes CASSPRDSYEQYF.

This clonotype was detected ten times or more. This chain links TRBV18 with TRBJ2-7; 7 positions agree with TRBD1. The CDR3 contains 13 residues. Per germline, CDR1 KGHSH and CDR2 LQKENI. The V gene end was trimmed by 3 bases and the J gene end by 3 bases; junction bases not matched to a gene: 2. DNA for the CDR3: TGTGCCAGCTCACCGGGACAGAACTACGAGCAGTACTTC. Protein product: CASSPGQNYEQYF.

The genes are TRBV5-1 and TRBJ2-1; 13 bases align to TRBD2. This CDR3 spans 20 amino acids. The germline CDR1 and CDR2 sequences are SGHRS and YFSETQ. J was trimmed by 3 bases and V by 1 base; bases with no gene match: 13. In DNA, the CDR3 is TGCGCCAGCAGCTTGCCGGGACTAGCGGGAAGTGCGTTTTACTACAATGAGCAGTTCTTC. This gives the protein CASSLPGLAGSAFYYNEQFF.

Ten or more counts support this clonotype. The rearrangement links TRBV20-1 to TRBJ2-7, with 7 bases matching TRBD2. J was trimmed by 2 bases and V by 6 bases; bases with no gene match: 7. The CDR3 is 13 residues long. Germline values: CDR1 DFQATT, CDR2 SNEGSKA (reference sequence). The CDR3 loop is CSARGGSPYEQYF. The CDR3 nucleotides are TGCAGTGCCCGGGGCGGGAGCCCCTACGAGCAGTACTTC.

At least ten counts were recorded for this clonotype. The chain is built from TRBV9 and TRBJ2-2, with 8 bases matching TRBD2. The V gene's germline CDR1 is SGDLS and CDR2 YYNGEE. The CDR3 extends over 17 amino acids. V lost 10 bases and J lost 3; bases outside the gene matches: 17. CDR3: CAGSNSAGDIHTGELFF. The CDR3 DNA reads as TGTGCCGGGTCTAACTCAGCGGGAGACATCCACACCGGGGAGCTGTTTTTT.

This clonotype was seen many times. The chain couples TRBV20-1 to TRBJ2-1; D not certain. The CDR3 loop spans 12 amino acids. V dropped 3 bases and J dropped 7 bases, with 10 bases sitting between them. Germline V lookup: CDR1 DFQATT, CDR2 SNEGSKA (reference sequence). The CDR3 here is CSARTDGNEQFF. The CDR3 DNA is TGCAGTGCTAGGACCGATGGAAATGAGCAGTTCTTC.

This clonotype has ten or more counts. The chain couples TRBV5-1 to TRBJ2-3; D possibly corresponds to TRBD2 (7 bases). V lost 2 bases and J 1 base, leaving 11 bases between the germline ends. Germline-derived CDR1 and CDR2 are SGHRS and YFSETQ. CDR3 length: 15 residues. The CDR3 DNA sequence: TGCGCCAGCAGCTTCGGGGGGCGAGGCACAGATACGCAGTATTTT. Protein product: CASSFGGRGTDTQYF.

The sample holds many counts of this clonotype. The chain carries TRBV7-9 and TRBJ2-7, with 14 bases aligning to TRBD2. CDR3 size: 17 residues. The germline gives CDR1 SEHNR, CDR2 FQNEAQ (reference sequence). The V gene end was trimmed by 5 bases and the J gene end by 0 bases; junction bases not matched to a gene: 6. The CDR3 loop reads CASSPGTSGSSSYEQYF. The CDR3 DNA is TGTGCCAGCAGCCCGGGGACTAGCGGGAGTAGCTCCTACGAGCAGTACTTC.

CDR3 DNA: TGTGCCAGCAGCTTTTTATCCGAGAGGGGGAGCTCTGGAAACACCATATATTTT. Translated: CASSFLSERGSSGNTIYF. V is TRBV11-2 and J is TRBJ1-3, with D tentatively TRBD1 (6 bases). The ends were cut back, 3 bases at V and 0 bases at J, with 18 bases in the middle. The CDR3 spans 18 residues. Germline CDR1 and CDR2: SGHAT and FQNNGV.

This clonotype was detected ten times or more. This sequence joins TRBV7-3 and TRBJ1-6; TRBD1 is a possible D gene (6 bases). There are 17 residues in the CDR3. Germline CDR1 reads SGHTA; CDR2 reads FQGTGA. V was cut by 4 bases and J by 7 bases, with 20 bases left in between. Here the CDR3 DNA reads TGTGCCAGCAGCTCGACGCCCGGACAGAGTAGAAATTCACCCCTCCACTTT. This gives the protein CASSSTPGQSRNSPLHF.

On this clonotype: It may be a read error: a sequence one base away is much more abundant. V is TRBV2 and J is TRBJ2-3; 10 bases line up with TRBD2. V shed 10 bases, J shed 4 bases, and the junction held 14 bases outside the gene matches. Germline V gene sequence: CDR1 SNHLY, CDR2 FYNNEI. The CDR3 loop spans 16 amino acids. The CDR3 nucleotides read TGTGCCAACTGGAACCCAGCGGGAGGGCCTGCAGATACGCAGTATTTT. Its protein is CANWNPAGGPADTQYF.

A word on this clonotype: It may be a read error: a sequence one base away is much more abundant. V usage is TRBV28 and J usage is TRBJ2-7; D possibly matches TRBD1 or TRBD2 (5 bases each). The CDR3 spans 14 residues. Trimming left V 8 bases short and J 1 base short, with 15 bases between. The germline V gene encodes CDR1 MDHEN and CDR2 SYDVKM. CDR3 DNA: TGTGCCAGCGGTTGGGGACGGAAGTCCTACGAGCAGTACTTC. Protein sequence: CASGWGRKSYEQYF.

This clonotype was recorded a few times. A much larger clonotype is one base distant, so this may be a read error. The chain links TRBV5-1 to TRBJ2-7; D gene ambiguous. Germline CDR1 and CDR2: SGHRS and YFSETQ. This CDR3 contains 13 residues. The CDR3 loop is CVSSTWNQKEQYF. Here the CDR3 DNA reads TGCGTCAGCAGCACCTGGAACCAGAAGGAGCAGTACTTC.

With respect to this clonotype: The CDR3 does not end in the conserved phenylalanine or tryptophan, so this is likely a read error. J is TRBJ2-1 and V is TRBV4-1; 8 positions agree with TRBD2. Germline lookup yields CDR1 MGHRA and CDR2 YSYEKL. This CDR3 spans 14 amino acids. Trimming removed 0 bases from V and 13 bases from J; junction bases left unmatched: 8. CDR3 residues: CASSQDLGTSRQFI. The CDR3 nucleotides are TGCGCCAGCAGCCAAGATCTCGGGACTAGTAGACAGTTCATC.

This clonotype was seen many times. The chain uses TRBV10-2 and TRBJ2-3; D is unclear. The V end lost 6 bases, the J end lost 5 bases, and 6 bases lay between the germline ends. The CDR3 extends over 11 amino acids. The germline V gene encodes CDR1 WSHSY and CDR2 SAAADI. DNA for the CDR3: TGCGCCAGCAGGGAAGGAGATACGCAGTATTTT. Translating it yields CASREGDTQYF.

The rearrangement uses TRBV30 and TRBJ2-2; D might be TRBD1 (6 bases). Trimming pared 4 bases from V and 4 bases from J, leaving 16 bases between. Per germline, CDR1 GTSNPN and CDR2 SVGIG (reference sequence). The length of the CDR3 is 15 residues. The CDR3 DNA reads TGTGCCTGGACCCCTTTGTCAGGGGTCACCGGGGAGCTGTTTTTT. The encoded protein is CAWTPLSGVTGELFF.

This clonotype was counted at least ten times. This sequence joins TRBV7-9 and TRBJ2-5, with TRBD2 matching over 9 bases. The CDR3 covers 15 residues. V dropped 3 bases and J dropped 3; count of bases not matched to a gene: 5. Germline V gene lookup returns CDR1 SEHNR and CDR2 FQNEAQ (reference sequence). CDR3 DNA sequence: TGTGCCAGCAGCTTCTTAGCGGGAGTGGAAGAGACCCAGTACTTC. Its protein is CASSFLAGVEETQYF.

This clonotype was counted many times. The chain carries TRBV7-9 and TRBJ1-2; TRBD1 might be the D (6 bases). Trimming stripped 5 bases from V and 4 bases from J, with 11 bases between. CDR3 length: 13 amino acids. The germline CDR1 and CDR2 sequences are SEHNR and FQNEAQ (reference sequence). CDR3 sequence reads: CASSLDSLYGYTF. The CDR3 region has the DNA TGTGCCAGCAGCCTGGACAGCCTCTATGGCTACACCTTC.

This clonotype was seen at least ten times. The chain uses TRBV20-1 and TRBJ2-7; D may be TRBD1 or TRBD2 (5 bases each). V was trimmed by 2 bases and J by 5 bases, leaving 19 bases between them. The length of the CDR3 is 15 residues. CDR1 and CDR2 from the germline V gene are DFQATT and SNEGSKA (reference sequence). CDR3 nucleotides: TGCAGTGCTAGACCCCGGGGCTTAGATAGTAACGAGCAGTACTTC. It is translated as CSARPRGLDSNEQYF.

The sample holds many counts of this clonotype. The chain combines TRBV5-1 with TRBJ2-1; D might be TRBD2 (5 bases). The CDR3 extends over 14 amino acids. V was cut by 0 bases and J by 6 bases, with 10 bases left in between. Germline lookup yields CDR1 SGHRS and CDR2 YFSETQ. The CDR3 reads CASSLDPGFNEQFF. The CDR3 DNA sequence: TGCGCCAGCAGCTTGGATCCGGGATTCAATGAGCAGTTCTTC.

This clonotype was seen many times. At one of its ends the junction is not consistent with the germline gene, which may arise from a read error. The chain has TRBV7-7 and TRBJ2-5; tentative D call: TRBD1 (6 bases). Germline CDR1 reads SSHAT; CDR2 reads FNYEAQ (reference sequence). This CDR3 contains 15 residues. In nucleotides, the CDR3 is TGTGCTAGCAGCCTGTACCAGGGGAAGGAAGAGACCCAGTACTTC. It codes for CASSLYQGKEETQYF.

Of note for this clonotype: This could be a read error, since a much larger clone is one nucleotide away. The rearrangement uses TRBV2 and TRBJ1-5; D may be TRBD1 (5 bases). Between the trimmed V and J ends, which lost 4 bases and 11 bases, there was a span of 15 bases. The CDR3 sequence is 13 residues long. Germline CDR1 reads SNHLY; CDR2 reads FYNNEI. The CDR3 sequence is CASSVGREQSQHF. Written as DNA, the CDR3 is TGTGCCAGCAGTGTGGGCAGGGAACAGTCCCAGCATTTT.

This clonotype appeared many times. The V gene is TRBV20-1, the J gene TRBJ2-1; possible D gene TRBD2, 5 bases. CDR1 is DFQATT and CDR2 is SNEGSKA in the germline V gene (reference sequence). The CDR3 totals 17 residues. V dropped 4 bases and J dropped 8 bases, with 27 bases sitting between them. CDR3 DNA sequence: TGCAGTGCTATATCTCGAGAAAGCGGTGGGTGGACGGATGAGCAGTTCTTC. Residues: CSAISRESGGWTDEQFF.

This clonotype occurred many times. This chain connects TRBV11-2 to TRBJ2-1; D remains ambiguous. Germline lookup yields CDR1 SGHAT and CDR2 FQNNGV. This CDR3 has 15 residues. Between the trimmed V and J ends, which lost 0 bases and 0 bases, there was a span of 6 bases. CDR3 loop: CASSLDPRSYNEQFF. For the CDR3, the DNA is TGTGCCAGCAGCTTAGACCCCCGCTCCTACAATGAGCAGTTCTTC.

Many counts were recorded for this clonotype. The chain uses TRBV11-2 and TRBJ1-2, with a tentative D call TRBD1 (5 bases). This CDR3 has 13 residues. The germline V and J ends were trimmed by 2 bases and 5 bases, with 9 bases remaining between them. The germline CDR1 and CDR2 sequences are SGHAT and FQNNGV. The CDR3 sequence: CASSLSREYGYTF. The CDR3, as DNA: TGTGCCAGCAGCTTATCCAGGGAATATGGCTACACCTTC.